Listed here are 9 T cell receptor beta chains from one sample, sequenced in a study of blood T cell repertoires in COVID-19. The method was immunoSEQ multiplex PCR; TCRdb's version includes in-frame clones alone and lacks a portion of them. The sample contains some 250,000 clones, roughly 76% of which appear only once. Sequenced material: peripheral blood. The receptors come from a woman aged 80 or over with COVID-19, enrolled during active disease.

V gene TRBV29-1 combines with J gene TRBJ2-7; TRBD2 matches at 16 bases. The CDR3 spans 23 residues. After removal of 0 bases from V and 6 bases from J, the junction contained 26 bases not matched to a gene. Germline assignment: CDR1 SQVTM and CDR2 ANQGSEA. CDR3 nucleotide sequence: TGCAGCGTTGAAGATCGGCGAACCCCGCTCGACTGGGGACTAGCGGGGGGGCCTCGCGAGCAGTACTTC. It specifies CSVEDRRTPLDWGLAGGPREQYF.

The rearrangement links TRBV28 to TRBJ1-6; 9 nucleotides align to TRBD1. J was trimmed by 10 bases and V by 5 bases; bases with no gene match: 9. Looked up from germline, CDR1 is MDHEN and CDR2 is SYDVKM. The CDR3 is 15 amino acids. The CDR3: CASSTPGTGYSPLHF. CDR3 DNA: TGTGCCAGCAGTACACCCGGGACAGGGTACTCACCCCTCCACTTT. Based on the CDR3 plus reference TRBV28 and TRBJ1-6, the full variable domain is DVKVTQSSRYLVKRTGEKVFLECVQDMDHENMFWYRQDPGLGLRLIYFSYDVKMKEKGDIPEGYSVSREKKERFSLILESASTNQTSMYLCASSTPGTGYSPLHFGNGTRLTVT.

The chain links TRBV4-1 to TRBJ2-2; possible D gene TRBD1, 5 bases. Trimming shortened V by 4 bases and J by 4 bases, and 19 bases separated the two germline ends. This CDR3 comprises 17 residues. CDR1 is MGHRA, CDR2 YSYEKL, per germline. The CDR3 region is CASSPSGGALFTGELFF. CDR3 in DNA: TGCGCCAGCAGCCCCAGTGGTGGGGCTTTATTCACCGGGGAGCTGTTTTTT.

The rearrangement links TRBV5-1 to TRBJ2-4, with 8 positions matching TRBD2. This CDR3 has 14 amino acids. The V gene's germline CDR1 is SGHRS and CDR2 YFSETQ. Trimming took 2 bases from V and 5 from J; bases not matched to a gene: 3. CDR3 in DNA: TGCGCCAGCAGCTTAGCACTAGCGGAAAACATTCAGTACTTC. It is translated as CASSLALAENIQYF.

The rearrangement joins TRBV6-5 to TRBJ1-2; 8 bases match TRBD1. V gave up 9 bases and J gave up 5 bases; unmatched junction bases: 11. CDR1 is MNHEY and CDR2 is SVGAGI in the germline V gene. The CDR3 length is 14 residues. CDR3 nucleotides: TGTGCCAGTTCTCCCGGGACAGGTCAATATGGCTACACCTTC. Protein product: CASSPGTGQYGYTF.

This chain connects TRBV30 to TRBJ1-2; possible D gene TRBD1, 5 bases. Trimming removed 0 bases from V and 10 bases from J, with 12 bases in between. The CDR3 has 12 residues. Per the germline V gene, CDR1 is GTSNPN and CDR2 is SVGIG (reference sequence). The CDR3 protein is CAWSVMGGVYTF. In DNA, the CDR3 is TGTGCCTGGAGTGTAATGGGGGGAGTCTACACCTTC.

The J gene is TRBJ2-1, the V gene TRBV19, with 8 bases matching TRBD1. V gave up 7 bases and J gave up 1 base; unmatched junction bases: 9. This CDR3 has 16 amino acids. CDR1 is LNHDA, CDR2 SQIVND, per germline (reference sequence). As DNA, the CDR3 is TGTGCCAGTACCGACAGGGGATTGGGATCCTACAATGAGCAGTTCTTC. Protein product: CASTDRGLGSYNEQFF.

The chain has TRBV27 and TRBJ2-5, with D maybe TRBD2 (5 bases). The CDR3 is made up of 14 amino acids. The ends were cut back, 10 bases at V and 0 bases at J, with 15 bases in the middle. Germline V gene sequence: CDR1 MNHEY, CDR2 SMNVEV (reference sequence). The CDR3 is CATSRERNQETQYF. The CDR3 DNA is TGTGCCACCTCGAGGGAGCGGAACCAAGAGACCCAGTACTTC.

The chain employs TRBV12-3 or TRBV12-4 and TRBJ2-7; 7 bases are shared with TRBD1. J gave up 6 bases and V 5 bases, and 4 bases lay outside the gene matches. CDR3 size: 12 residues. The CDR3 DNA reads TGTGCCAGCAGTCTGACAGGGACCGAGCAGTACTTC. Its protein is CASSLTGTEQYF.